This TCR beta chain originates from a study of OX40 agonist ivuxolimab in advanced cancers. Study as a whole: Clinicians treated patients with ivuxolimab, an agonistic anti-OX40 (CD134) antibody.

As regards this clone: Antigen specificity is unknown.

The CDR3 has 15 amino acids. Germline lookup yields CDR1 SQVTM and CDR2 ANQGSEA. V trimming: 4 bases; J trimming: 1 base; junction bases outside the gene matches: 5. Points from the study as a whole: At 0.1 to 3.0 mg/kg and by week 6, CD4+ and CD8+ T cells in the blood had expanded clonally.

Sequencing was performed with immunoSEQ multiplex PCR; in TCRdb, only in-frame clones are kept and a portion is missing. The data contain roughly 40,000 clones, approximately 90% of them singletons. The source is an adult with an advanced solid tumor such as melanoma, head and neck, liver or kidney cancer. The rearrangement links TRBV29-1 to TRBJ2-1, with TRBD2 matching over 9 bases. The source material was CD4+ or CD8+ T cells sorted from blood, sampled in a trial of the OX40 agonist ivuxolimab. CDR3 coding DNA: TGCAGCGTTGGTAGCGGGGGCCTATCCTACAATGAGCAGTTCTTC. It codes for CSVGSGGLSYNEQFF.